The next 21 T cell receptor beta chains were all read from a single sample in a study of T cells in Graves' hyperthyroidism and ophthalmopathy. Researchers amplified the TCR beta CDR3 regions from RNA transcripts. HTBI primers were the set used in a first-round RT-PCR of the TCR CDR3. One entry per CDR3 protein results from TCRdb running MiXCR on the multiplex PCR reads. This sample has some 600,000 distinct CDR3 sequences, with roughly 14% found just once. Specimen: blood. These receptors all stem from a woman aged 30 to 39 with Graves' hyperthyroidism that later progressed to Graves' ophthalmopathy.

This clonotype appeared a few times. The V and J genes are TRBV6-5 and TRBJ2-6; D is possibly TRBD1 (6 bases). V was cut by 2 bases and J by 2 bases, with 10 bases left in between. This CDR3 region has 16 residues. Looked up from germline, CDR1 is MNHEY and CDR2 is SVGAGI. CDR3 nucleotide sequence: TGTGCCAGCAGTTACGAGACAGGTCCTGGGGCCAACGTCCTGACTTTC. This sequence encodes CASSYETGPGANVLTF.

This clonotype was recorded at least ten times. The chain joins TRBV6-1 to TRBJ1-3; D not resolved. This CDR3 contains 14 residues. Per germline, CDR1 MNHNS and CDR2 SASEGT. Trimming left V 6 bases short and J 2 bases short, with 11 bases between. CDR3: CASSHITTGNTIYF. CDR3 nucleotide sequence: TGTGCCAGCAGCCATATAACTACTGGAAACACCATATATTTT.

This chain connects TRBV27 to TRBJ2-3; 9 nucleotides line up with TRBD2. Germline CDR1 MNHEY, CDR2 SMNVEV (reference sequence). This CDR3 is 16 amino acids long. V lost 5 bases and J lost 4; bases outside the gene matches: 10. The CDR3: CASSPAGGGRADTQYF. In DNA, the CDR3 is TGTGCCAGCAGTCCGGCCGGGGGCGGGAGGGCAGATACGCAGTATTTT.

Ten or more counts support this clonotype. The chain uses TRBV12-3 or TRBV12-4 and TRBJ1-5; 8 bases map to TRBD1. The junction had 8 bases not matched to a gene; V was cut back by 6 bases and J by 4 bases. The CDR3 covers 15 residues. The CDR3 nucleotides are TGTGCCAGCAGCTCCAGGGACAGGCCGAATCAGCCCCAGCATTTT. Translation gives CASSSRDRPNQPQHF.

This clonotype has ten or more counts. The V gene is TRBV3-1, the J gene TRBJ1-6; no firm D call. V lost 1 base to trimming and J lost 8 bases, with 6 bases between them. CDR1 LGHDT and CDR2 YNNKEL come from the germline V gene (reference sequence). CDR3 length equals 13 residues. CDR3 in DNA: TGTGCCAGCAGCCAAGCTCAGTATTCACCCCTCCACTTT. As protein: CASSQAQYSPLHF.

This clonotype was recorded a few times. The J gene is TRBJ2-1, the V gene TRBV20-1; D might be TRBD2 (6 bases). This CDR3 spans 12 amino acids. With 3 bases removed from V and 12 bases from J, the gap between germline ends came to 15 bases. Germline V lookup: CDR1 DFQATT, CDR2 SNEGSKA (reference sequence). CDR3 residues: CSARDYNVGQFF. CDR3 nucleotides: TGCAGTGCTAGGGACTACAATGTCGGGCAGTTCTTC.

This clonotype was seen repeatedly, ten times or more. The genes are TRBV3-1 and TRBJ1-6, with D hard to call. The germline CDR1 and CDR2 sequences are LGHDT and YNNKEL (reference sequence). CDR3 length: 15 residues. Trimming removed 4 bases from V and 0 bases from J, with 7 bases in between. CDR3 protein: CASSPPGSYNSPLHF. DNA of the CDR3: TGTGCCAGCAGCCCCCCAGGCTCCTATAATTCACCCCTCCACTTT.

The chain employs TRBV11-2 and TRBJ1-4; 10 positions match TRBD1. CDR1 is SGHAT, CDR2 FQNNGV, per germline. Trimming took 3 bases from V and 4 from J; bases not matched to a gene: 2. The CDR3 extends over 15 amino acids. The CDR3 is CASSLGTGDNEKLFF. The CDR3, as DNA: TGTGCCAGCAGCTTGGGGACAGGGGATAATGAAAAACTGTTTTTT.

This clonotype was found many times. The chain is built from TRBV20-1 and TRBJ1-1, with D perhaps TRBD1 (5 bases). Trimming took 3 bases from V and 0 from J, leaving 14 bases between them. CDR3 length: 15 amino acids. The germline gives CDR1 DFQATT, CDR2 SNEGSKA (reference sequence). CDR3 sequence reads: CSASGRGALNTEAFF. The CDR3, as DNA: TGCAGTGCTAGTGGCCGGGGCGCCCTGAACACTGAAGCTTTCTTT.

The V gene is TRBV10-2, the J gene TRBJ2-7; D may be TRBD1 (6 bases). The germline gives CDR1 WSHSY, CDR2 SAAADI. The CDR3 runs to 13 residues. V was shortened by 6 bases and J by 5 bases, with 14 bases between the two germline ends. As DNA, the CDR3 is TGCGCCAGCAGCTCGAACAGGGAAAACGAGCAGTACTTC. Amino acid sequence: CASSSNRENEQYF.

The sample holds many counts of this clonotype. V usage is TRBV5-1 and J usage is TRBJ1-1; D unresolved. CDR3 size: 15 residues. The germline CDR1 and CDR2 sequences are SGHRS and YFSETQ. Trimming pared 2 bases from V and 2 bases from J, leaving 13 bases between. The CDR3 loop is CASSFLTSANTEAFF. DNA for the CDR3: TGCGCCAGCAGCTTCTTGACTTCTGCCAACACTGAAGCTTTCTTT.

The table lists this clonotype with a few counts. A much larger clone differs from this one at a single base, so this may be a read error. The chain combines TRBV10-3 with TRBJ2-1; 10 bases align to TRBD2. This CDR3 spans 16 amino acids. The V gene's germline CDR1 is ENHRY and CDR2 SYGVKD. CDR3 coding DNA: TGTGTCATCAGTGTCAGTACAGCGGGAGGGGACAATGAGCAGTTCTTC. Translation gives CVISVSTAGGDNEQFF.

This clonotype was observed many times. The chain links TRBV24-1 to TRBJ2-3, with D uncertain. V shed 4 bases and J shed 4 bases, with 5 bases lying between them. There are 12 residues in the CDR3. Germline loops: CDR1 KGHDR, CDR2 SFDVKD. The CDR3 nucleotides are TGTGCCACCAGTGAATACTCAGATACGCAGTATTTT. It yields the protein CATSEYSDTQYF.

In this sample, this clonotype turned up a few times. The chain couples TRBV9 to TRBJ1-1; D possibly corresponds to TRBD1 (6 bases). The CDR3 is made up of 14 amino acids. The V end lost 0 bases, the J end lost 13 bases, and 19 bases lay between the germline ends. Germline V gene sequence: CDR1 SGDLS, CDR2 YYNGEE. The CDR3 reads CASSVAAGGALSFF. CDR3 DNA: TGTGCCAGCAGCGTAGCGGCCGGGGGGGCCTTGAGTTTCTTT.

This clonotype was seen ten or more times. The gene calls are TRBV5-1 and TRBJ1-1; TRBD1 matches 8 bases. The CDR3 sequence is 16 residues long. V shed 4 bases, J shed 0 bases, and the junction held 8 bases outside the gene matches. The germline V gene encodes CDR1 SGHRS and CDR2 YFSETQ. The CDR3 reads CASSPNGQGMNTEAFF. Written as DNA, the CDR3 is TGCGCCAGCAGCCCAAACGGACAGGGCATGAACACTGAAGCTTTCTTT. Variable domain in full (rest from reference TRBV5-1 and TRBJ1-1): KAGVTQTPRYLIKTRGQQVTLSCSPISGHRSVSWYQQTPGQGLQFLFEYFSETQRNKGNFPGRFSGRQFSNSRSEMNVSTLELGDSALYLCASSPNGQGMNTEAFFGQGTRLTVV.

This clonotype appeared many times. The rearrangement uses TRBV20-1 and TRBJ2-1; D may be TRBD2 (6 bases). The V and J ends lost 1 base and 5 bases respectively, with 12 bases between them. The CDR3 has 14 amino acids. Per the germline V gene, CDR1 is DFQATT and CDR2 is SNEGSKA (reference sequence). The CDR3 reads CSARAGEFHNEQFF. In DNA form, the CDR3 reads TGCAGTGCTAGAGCGGGAGAGTTCCACAATGAGCAGTTCTTC.

As for this clonotype: A much larger clone sits a single nucleotide away, making a read error possible. The chain uses TRBV12-3 or TRBV12-4 and TRBJ2-7; 7 positions match TRBD1. After removal of 11 bases from V and 6 bases from J, the junction contained 16 bases not matched to a gene. The CDR3 is 14 amino acids. CDR3 nucleotide sequence: TGTGCCTGCACCGCGACAGGGCCCAGGGTCGAGCAGTACTTC. Residues: CACTATGPRVEQYF.

This clonotype has a handful of counts. The V call is TRBV19, the J call TRBJ2-7, with a possible D match to TRBD1 (6 bases). This CDR3 is built from 15 residues. V lost 1 base and J 0 bases, leaving 10 bases between the germline ends. In germline, CDR1 is LNHDA, CDR2 SQIVND (reference sequence). The CDR3 protein is CASSIATGSSYEQYF. Here the CDR3 DNA reads TGTGCCAGTAGTATAGCCACAGGGAGCTCCTACGAGCAGTACTTC.

This clonotype was found a few times. The V call is TRBV6-5, the J call TRBJ1-3; 7 bases line up with TRBD1. The germline CDR1 and CDR2 sequences are MNHEY and SVGAGI. The ends lost 0 bases at V and 1 base at J; junction bases unmatched: 6. The CDR3 runs to 17 residues. The CDR3 loop is CASSYSPEGASGNTIYF. The CDR3 region has the DNA TGTGCCAGCAGTTACTCGCCGGAGGGGGCTTCTGGAAACACCATATATTTT.

This clonotype was detected ten times or more. The J gene is TRBJ1-2, the V gene TRBV18; TRBD1 might be the D (5 bases). V was clipped by 3 bases and J by 4 bases, with 15 bases between them. Per the germline V gene, CDR1 is KGHSH and CDR2 is LQKENI. The length of the CDR3 is 15 residues. DNA for the CDR3: TGTGCCAGCTCACCTCAAGACAGAGGATTCTATGGCTACACCTTC. Translating it yields CASSPQDRGFYGYTF.

This clonotype appeared a few times. The CDR3 reads CASTLSRPSYEQYF. CDR3 DNA: TGTGCCAGCACTCTGAGCAGGCCCTCCTACGAGCAGTACTTC. V gene TRBV6-1 combines with J gene TRBJ2-7; no clear D gene. The V end was cut by 7 bases, the J end by 0 bases, with 13 bases between. The CDR3 is 14 amino acids. Germline CDR1 and CDR2: MNHNS and SASEGT.